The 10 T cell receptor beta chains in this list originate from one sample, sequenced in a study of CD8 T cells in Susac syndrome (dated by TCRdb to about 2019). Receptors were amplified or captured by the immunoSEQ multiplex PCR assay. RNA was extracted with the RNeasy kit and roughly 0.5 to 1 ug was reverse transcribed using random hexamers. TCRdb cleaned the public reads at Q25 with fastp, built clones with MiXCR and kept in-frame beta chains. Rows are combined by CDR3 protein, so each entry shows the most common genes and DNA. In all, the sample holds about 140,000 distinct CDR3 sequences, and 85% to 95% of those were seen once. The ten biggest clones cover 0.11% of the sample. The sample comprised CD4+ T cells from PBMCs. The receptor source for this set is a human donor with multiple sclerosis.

In DNA, the CDR3 is TGCGCCAGCAGCTTGGAAGGCTTGGGGACTGAAGCTTTCTTT. This sequence encodes CASSLEGLGTEAFF. The chain is built from TRBV5-1 and TRBJ1-1; D is ambiguous. This CDR3 comprises 14 residues. Germline V gene sequence: CDR1 SGHRS, CDR2 YFSETQ. Trimming left V 0 bases short and J 5 bases short, with 11 bases between. The whole variable domain, remainder taken from reference TRBV5-1 and TRBJ1-1, is KAGVTQTPRYLIKTRGQQVTLSCSPISGHRSVSWYQQTPGQGLQFLFEYFSETQRNKGNFPGRFSGRQFSNSRSEMNVSTLELGDSALYLCASSLEGLGTEAFFGQGTRLTVV.

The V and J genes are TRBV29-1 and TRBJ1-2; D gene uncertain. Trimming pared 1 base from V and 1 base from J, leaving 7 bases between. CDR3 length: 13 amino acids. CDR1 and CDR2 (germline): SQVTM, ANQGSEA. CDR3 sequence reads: CSVEVAVNYGYTF. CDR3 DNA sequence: TGCAGCGTTGAAGTGGCGGTTAACTATGGCTACACCTTC.

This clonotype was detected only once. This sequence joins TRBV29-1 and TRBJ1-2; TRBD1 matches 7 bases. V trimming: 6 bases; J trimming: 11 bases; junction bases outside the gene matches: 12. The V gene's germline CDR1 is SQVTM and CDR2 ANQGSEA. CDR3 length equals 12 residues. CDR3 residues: CSVEPGTAIYTF. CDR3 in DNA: TGCAGCGTGGAGCCCGGGACAGCCATTTACACCTTC.

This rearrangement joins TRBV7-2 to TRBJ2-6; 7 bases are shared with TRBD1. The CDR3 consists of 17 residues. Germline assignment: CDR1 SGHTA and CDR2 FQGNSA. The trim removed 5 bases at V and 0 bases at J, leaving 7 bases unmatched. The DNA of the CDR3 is TGTGCCAGCAGCCACAGGGGAGAGAGCTCTGGGGCCAACGTCCTGACTTTC. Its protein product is CASSHRGESSGANVLTF. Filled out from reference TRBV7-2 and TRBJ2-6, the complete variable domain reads GAGVSQSPSNKVTEKGKDVELRCDPISGHTALYWYRQSLGQGLEFLIYFQGNSAPDKSGLPSDRFSAERTGGSVSTLTIQRTQQEDSAVYLCASSHRGESSGANVLTFGAGSRLTVL.

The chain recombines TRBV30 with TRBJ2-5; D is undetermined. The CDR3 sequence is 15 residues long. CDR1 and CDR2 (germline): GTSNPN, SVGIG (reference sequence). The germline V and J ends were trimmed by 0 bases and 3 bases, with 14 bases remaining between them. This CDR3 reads CAWSVPSGTKETQYF. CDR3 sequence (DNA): TGTGCCTGGAGTGTACCGTCAGGTACTAAAGAGACCCAGTACTTC.

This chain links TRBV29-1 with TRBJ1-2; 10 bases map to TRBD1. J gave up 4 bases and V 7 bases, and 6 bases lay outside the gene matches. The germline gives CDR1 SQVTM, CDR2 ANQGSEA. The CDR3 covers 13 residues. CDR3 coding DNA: TGCAGCGCCCGACAGGGGGCGGCCTATGGCTACACCTTC. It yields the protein CSARQGAAYGYTF.

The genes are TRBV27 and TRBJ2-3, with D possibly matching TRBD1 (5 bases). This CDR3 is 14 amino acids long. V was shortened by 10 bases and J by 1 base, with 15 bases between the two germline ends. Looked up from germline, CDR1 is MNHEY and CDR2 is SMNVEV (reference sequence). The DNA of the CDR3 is TGTGCCACGAAAAGGGGTCCTGGCACAGATACGCAGTATTTT. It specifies CATKRGPGTDTQYF.

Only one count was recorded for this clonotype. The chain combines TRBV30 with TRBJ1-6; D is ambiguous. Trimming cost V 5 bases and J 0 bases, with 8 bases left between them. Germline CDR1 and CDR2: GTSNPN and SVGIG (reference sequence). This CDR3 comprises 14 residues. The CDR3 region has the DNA TGTGCCTGGGGCTTTAGCTCCTATAATTCACCCCTCCACTTT. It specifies CAWGFSSYNSPLHF.

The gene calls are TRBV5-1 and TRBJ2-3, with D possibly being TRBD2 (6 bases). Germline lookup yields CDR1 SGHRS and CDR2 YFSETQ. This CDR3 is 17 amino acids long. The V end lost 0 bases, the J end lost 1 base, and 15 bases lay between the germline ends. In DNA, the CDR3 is TGCGCCAGCAGCTTGGCATCGGGCGGGGTTGGCACAGATACGCAGTATTTT. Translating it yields CASSLASGGVGTDTQYF.

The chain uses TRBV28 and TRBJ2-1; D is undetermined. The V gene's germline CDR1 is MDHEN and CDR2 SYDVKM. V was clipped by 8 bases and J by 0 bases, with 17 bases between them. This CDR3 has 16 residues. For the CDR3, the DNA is TGTGCCAGCGACGGTCCTCGACAAAGCTCCTACAATGAGCAGTTCTTC. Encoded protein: CASDGPRQSSYNEQFF.